The T cell receptor beta chain described here comes from a study of OX40 agonist ivuxolimab in advanced cancers. The wider study: Ivuxolimab is an agonistic anti-OX40 (CD134) antibody, and patients were treated with it. The study, taken as a whole, reports: CD4+ and CD8+ blood T cells expanded clonally by week 6 at 0.1 to 3.0 mg/kg. Antigen specificity was not determined for the expanded peripheral T cells. CD8+ T cells averaged more expanded clones than CD4+.

This clone was detected only a few times. Antigen: not known. Trimming stripped 0 bases from V and 2 bases from J, with 21 bases between. Germline CDR1 LGHNA, CDR2 YNFKEQ. The CDR3 length is 19 residues. Generated by immunoSEQ multiplex PCR, the TCRdb table keeps only in-frame clones and is missing some. The profile shows about 22,000 clones, 85% to 90% of them singletons. This TCR was recovered from an adult with an advanced solid tumor such as melanoma, head and neck, liver or kidney cancer. The chain carries TRBV4-2 and TRBJ2-3; D unclear. The specimen was CD4+ or CD8+ T cells sorted from blood, collected in a trial of the OX40 agonist ivuxolimab. CDR3 protein: CASSQDYLALGSYTDTQYF. CDR3 DNA sequence: TGTGCCAGCAGCCAAGATTATTTAGCATTGGGATCATACACAGATACGCAGTATTTT.